A single sample gave rise to the 18 T cell receptor beta chains below, sequenced in a study of shared clonotypes between healthy human individuals. Sequenced by immunoSEQ multiplex PCR; TCRdb stores in-frame clones only, minus some. This repertoire shows more than 2,000,000 clones, around 90% found once; its top ten account for under 0.15%. Sequencing was performed on naive CD4+ T cells sorted from blood. Subset of the sample: CD45RA+ positively selected. The receptors were gathered from a man aged 18 to 30 in good health.

This rearrangement joins TRBV5-1 to TRBJ2-1, with D unclear. Per the germline V gene, CDR1 is SGHRS and CDR2 is YFSETQ. This CDR3 region has 12 residues. V lost 0 bases and J 11 bases, leaving 9 bases between the germline ends. The CDR3: CASSLALGQQFF. The CDR3 DNA follows: TGCGCCAGCAGCTTGGCCCTGGGCCAGCAGTTCTTC.

The chain uses TRBV15 and TRBJ1-6; the D is unclear. Germline loops: CDR1 LNHNV, CDR2 YYDKDF (reference sequence). Trimming took 0 bases from V and 0 from J, leaving 6 bases between them. This CDR3 contains 16 residues. The CDR3 region is CATSREASSYNSPLHF. The CDR3 bases are TGTGCCACCAGCAGAGAGGCTAGCTCCTATAATTCACCCCTCCACTTT.

Notes on this clone: Other DNA sequences of this sample code for an identical CDR3. CDR3 DNA sequence: TGTGCCAGCAGCCGACAGGGGCCGAACACTGAAGCTTTCTTT. As protein: CASSRQGPNTEAFF. This chain connects TRBV6-5 to TRBJ1-1; 8 bases are shared with TRBD1. The CDR3 is 14 residues long. The junction had 4 bases not matched to a gene; V was cut back by 6 bases and J by 1 base. The V gene's germline CDR1 is MNHEY and CDR2 SVGAGI.

The count of this clone is one. The chain is built from TRBV9 and TRBJ2-1; TRBD2 matches 7 bases. Germline V gives CDR1 SGDLS, CDR2 YYNGEE. The CDR3 contains 15 residues. V lost 1 base, J lost 9 bases, and 10 bases stayed unmatched. The CDR3 here is CASSVRWEGFGEQFF. The DNA for the CDR3 is TGTGCCAGCAGCGTAAGGTGGGAGGGCTTCGGTGAGCAGTTCTTC.

A word on this clone: Mismatch with germline at one junction end may stem from a read error. The V call is TRBV29-1, the J call TRBJ1-1; D possibly corresponds to TRBD1 (5 bases). The CDR3 length is 13 residues. Germline V gene data show CDR1 as SQVTM and CDR2 as ANQGSEA. The CDR3: CSVEEGVRTGAFF. As DNA, the CDR3 is TGCAGCGTTGAAGAGGGGGTAAGGACTGGAGCTTTCTTT.

The gene calls are TRBV7-8 and TRBJ2-7, with D perhaps matching TRBD1 (6 bases). Trimming cost V 0 bases and J 2 bases, with 20 bases left between them. Germline V gives CDR1 SGHVS, CDR2 FQNEAQ. The CDR3 length is 18 residues. The CDR3 is CASSLASGTPTHPYEQYF. In nucleotides, the CDR3 is TGTGCCAGCAGCTTAGCGAGTGGGACACCTACTCACCCCTACGAGCAGTACTTC. Variable domain in full (rest from reference TRBV7-8 and TRBJ2-7): GAGVSQSPRYKVAKRGQDVALRCDPISGHVSLFWYQQALGQGPEFLTYFQNEAQLDKSGLPSDRFFAERPEGSVSTLKIQRTQQEDSAVYLCASSLASGTPTHPYEQYFGPGTRLTVT.

The J gene is TRBJ1-1, the V gene TRBV7-3; 8 bases agree with TRBD1. Germline loops: CDR1 SGHTA, CDR2 FQGTGA. There are 13 residues in the CDR3. Trimming at V came to 5 bases and at J to 10 bases, leaving 9 bases not matched to a gene. The CDR3, as DNA: TGTGCCAGCAGCCAGGACAGGGCTTCCCGAGCTTTCTTT. This gives the protein CASSQDRASRAFF.

The chain employs TRBV7-8 and TRBJ1-4, with D possibly TRBD1 on 6 matching bases. The V gene's germline CDR1 is SGHVS and CDR2 FQNEAQ. V shed 5 bases and J shed 4 bases, with 11 bases lying between them. The length of the CDR3 is 14 residues. The CDR3 sequence is CASSKDSHNEKLFF. Here the CDR3 DNA reads TGTGCCAGCAGCAAGGACAGCCATAATGAAAAACTGTTTTTT.

The J gene is TRBJ2-1, the V gene TRBV9; D possibly corresponds to TRBD1 (6 bases). From germline, CDR1 is SGDLS and CDR2 YYNGEE. CDR3 length: 16 residues. Trimming took 4 bases from V and 4 from J, leaving 18 bases between them. CDR3 region: CASSPKVGGKYNEQFF. CDR3 sequence (DNA): TGTGCCAGCAGCCCCAAAGTAGGGGGAAAATACAATGAGCAGTTCTTC.

The chain couples TRBV7-6 to TRBJ2-1; 10 bases map to TRBD2. The V gene's germline CDR1 is SGHVS and CDR2 FNYEAQ. The CDR3 loop spans 17 amino acids. J gave up 6 bases and V 0 bases, and 8 bases lay outside the gene matches. DNA for the CDR3: TGTGCCAGCAGCTTAGCGCAATTGGCTAGCGGGGGCAATGAGCAGTTCTTC. This gives the protein CASSLAQLASGGNEQFF.

The rearrangement joins TRBV5-1 to TRBJ2-4; D is perhaps TRBD1 or TRBD2 (7 bases each). The CDR3 totals 15 residues. CDR1 and CDR2 from the germline V gene are SGHRS and YFSETQ. V was trimmed by 1 base and J by 3 bases, leaving 11 bases between them. The CDR3 reads CASSLSGGDKNIQYF. The CDR3 coding sequence is TGCGCCAGCAGCTTGTCAGGGGGGGACAAAAACATTCAGTACTTC.

CDR3 DNA: TGTGCCAGCAGTTTAGGGAGGGCGAGCAATCAGCCCCAGCATTTT. This encodes CASSLGRASNQPQHF. The V call is TRBV28, the J call TRBJ1-5; D remains ambiguous. The CDR3 runs 15 residues. CDR1 is MDHEN and CDR2 is SYDVKM in the germline V gene. V lost 2 bases and J 1 base, leaving 9 bases between the germline ends.

In its sample, this clone was seen once. This same CDR3 is encoded by further DNA sequences in the sample. The chain uses TRBV29-1 and TRBJ1-4; D possibly corresponds to TRBD1 (5 bases). The CDR3 is 14 amino acids. V lost 4 bases and J 3 bases, leaving 12 bases between the germline ends. Germline values: CDR1 SQVTM, CDR2 ANQGSEA. CDR3 in DNA: TGCAGCGTTGGAGGGGACGCGTCTAATGAAAAACTGTTTTTT. Encoded protein: CSVGGDASNEKLFF. Combining the CDR3 with reference TRBV29-1 and TRBJ1-4 gives the whole variable domain SAVISQKPSRDICQRGTSLTIQCQVDSQVTMMFWYRQQPGQSLTLIATANQGSEATYESGFVIDKFPISRPNLTFSTLTVSNMSPEDSSIYLCSVGGDASNEKLFFGSGTQLSVL.

The gene calls are TRBV30 and TRBJ1-4; TRBD1 matches 10 bases. CDR1 and CDR2 (germline): GTSNPN, SVGIG (reference sequence). With V trimmed by 5 bases and J by 7 bases, 4 bases remained unmatched. The CDR3 is made up of 13 amino acids. The chain's CDR3 is CAWQTGGSEKLFF. The CDR3 DNA reads TGTGCCTGGCAGACAGGGGGCAGTGAAAAACTGTTTTTT.

The chain uses TRBV18 and TRBJ1-1; possible D gene TRBD1, 6 bases. CDR1 KGHSH and CDR2 LQKENI come from the germline V gene. The germline V and J ends were trimmed by 5 bases and 0 bases, with 10 bases remaining between them. The CDR3 length is 14 residues. CDR3 sequence reads: CASSETGMNTEAFF. In nucleotides, the CDR3 is TGTGCCAGCTCAGAAACAGGGATGAACACTGAAGCTTTCTTT.

The chain recombines TRBV30 with TRBJ1-2; 8 positions match TRBD1. The CDR3 is made up of 12 amino acids. V lost 1 base and J lost 6; bases outside the gene matches: 1. Germline values: CDR1 GTSNPN, CDR2 SVGIG (reference sequence). The DNA for the CDR3 is TGTGCCTGGAGTGCGACAGGGGATGGCTACACCTTC. Its protein is CAWSATGDGYTF.

The gene calls are TRBV6-1 and TRBJ2-2; D unclear. The CDR3 contains 13 residues. CDR1 MNHNS and CDR2 SASEGT come from the germline V gene. Trimming left V 2 bases short and J 0 bases short, with 1 base between. CDR3 amino acids: CASSEPNTGELFF. CDR3 bases: TGTGCCAGCAGTGAACCGAACACCGGGGAGCTGTTTTTT.

The V and J genes are TRBV5-6 and TRBJ2-5, with 14 positions matching TRBD2. After removal of 4 bases from V and 2 bases from J, the junction contained 10 bases not matched to a gene. Germline V gives CDR1 SGHDT, CDR2 YYEEEE. The CDR3 totals 18 residues. The CDR3 loop reads CASSVGLAGDPLQETQYF. CDR3 bases: TGTGCCAGCAGCGTGGGACTAGCGGGGGACCCGCTTCAAGAGACCCAGTACTTC.